Presented here are 2 T cell receptor beta chains from one specimen sequenced in a study of Graves' ophthalmopathy and Graves' hyperthyroidism. Amplifying from RNA transcripts, the study obtained TCR beta CDR3 regions. RT-PCR in the first round used HTBI primers; a second-round multiplex PCR followed. Using its own MiXCR run on the multiplex PCR reads, TCRdb lists one record per CDR3 protein. Of 11,000 to 15,000 distinct CDR3 sequences in the sample, roughly 45% are singletons; the top ten hold around 45%. Sequenced sample: peripheral blood. These receptors were obtained from a woman in her twenties or thirties with Graves' ophthalmopathy.

The rearrangement uses TRBV7-2 and TRBJ1-5, with 10 bases identical to TRBD1. Germline lookup yields CDR1 SGHTA and CDR2 FQGNSA. CDR3 size: 16 residues. J gave up 5 bases and V 5 bases, and 9 bases lay outside the gene matches. In nucleotides, the CDR3 is TGTGCCAGCAGCACGACCGGGACAGGGGTTCATCAGCCCCAGCATTTT. It encodes CASSTTGTGVHQPQHF.

The chain is built from TRBV20-1 and TRBJ1-2; tentatively, D is TRBD1 (5 bases). This CDR3 region has 13 residues. CDR1 is DFQATT and CDR2 is SNEGSKA in the germline V gene (reference sequence). V shed 0 bases and J shed 6 bases, with 11 bases lying between them. CDR3 residues: CSAREARANGYTF. DNA for the CDR3: TGCAGTGCTAGAGAGGCCAGGGCCAATGGCTACACCTTC.